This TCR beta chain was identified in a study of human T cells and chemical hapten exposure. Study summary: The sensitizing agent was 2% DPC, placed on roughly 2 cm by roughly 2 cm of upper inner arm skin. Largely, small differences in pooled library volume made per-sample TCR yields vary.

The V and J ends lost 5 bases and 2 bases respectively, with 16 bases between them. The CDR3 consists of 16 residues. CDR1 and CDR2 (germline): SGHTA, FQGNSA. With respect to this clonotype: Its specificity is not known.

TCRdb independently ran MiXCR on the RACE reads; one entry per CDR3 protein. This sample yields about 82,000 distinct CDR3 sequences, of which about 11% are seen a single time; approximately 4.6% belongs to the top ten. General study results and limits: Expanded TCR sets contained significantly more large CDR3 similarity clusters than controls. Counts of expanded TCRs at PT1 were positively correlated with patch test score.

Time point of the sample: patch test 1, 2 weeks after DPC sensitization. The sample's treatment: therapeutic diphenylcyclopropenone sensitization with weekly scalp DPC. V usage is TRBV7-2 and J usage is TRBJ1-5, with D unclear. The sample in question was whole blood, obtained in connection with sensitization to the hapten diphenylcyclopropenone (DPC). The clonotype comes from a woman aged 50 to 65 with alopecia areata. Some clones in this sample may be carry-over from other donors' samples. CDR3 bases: TGTGCCAGCAGCGAGCACGGATTGCGGGGCAATCAGCCCCAGCATTTT. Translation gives CASSEHGLRGNQPQHF.